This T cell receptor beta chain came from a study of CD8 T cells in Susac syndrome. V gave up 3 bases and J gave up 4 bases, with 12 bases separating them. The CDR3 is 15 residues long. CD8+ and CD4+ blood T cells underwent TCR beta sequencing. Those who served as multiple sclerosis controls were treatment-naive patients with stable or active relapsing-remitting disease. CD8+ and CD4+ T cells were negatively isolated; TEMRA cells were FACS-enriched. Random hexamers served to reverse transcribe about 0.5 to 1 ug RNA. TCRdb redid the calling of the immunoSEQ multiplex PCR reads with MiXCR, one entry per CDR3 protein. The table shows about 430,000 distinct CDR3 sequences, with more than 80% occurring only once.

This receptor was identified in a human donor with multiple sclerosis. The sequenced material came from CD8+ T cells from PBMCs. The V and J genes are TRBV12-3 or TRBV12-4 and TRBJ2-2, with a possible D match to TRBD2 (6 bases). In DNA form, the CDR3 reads TGTGCCAGCAGTTTGAGGCGGGGCGGCACCGGGGAGCTGTTTTTT. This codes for CASSLRRGGTGELFF.